Described below is a single T cell receptor (beta chain) sequence and its context. Its specificity is unknown. The CDR3 has 10 residues. Germline assignment: CDR1 GTSNPN and CDR2 SVGIG (reference sequence). V lost 4 bases and J 8 bases, leaving 8 bases between the germline ends. These data belong to a study of CD8 T cells in ankylosing spondylitis. Study findings and constraints: Ankylosing spondylitis blood appeared to carry a characteristic TCR beta motif of roughly 8 highly homologous variants. There were earlier reports of some motif variants in reactive arthritis synovial fluid and blood.

Preparation of TCR beta libraries was done by quantitative 5'-RACE with molecular barcodes. Using its own MiXCR run on the 5' RACE reads, TCRdb lists one record per CDR3 protein. The data contain 650,000 to 800,000 distinct CDR3 sequences, roughly 20% of them singletons. This clonotype was obtained from a male donor with ankylosing spondylitis. V usage is TRBV30 and J usage is TRBJ1-1; D remains unclear. The sample comprised blood, either unsorted or a sorted T cell fraction (not recorded which). CDR3 DNA: TGTGCCTGGATCATGGTAGAAGCTTTCTTT. Translation: CAWIMVEAFF.